This is a list of T cell receptor beta chains from one sample in a study of cytomegalovirus exposure and HLA in healthy donors. Sequenced by immunoSEQ multiplex PCR; TCRdb stores in-frame clones only, minus some. The sample holds 120,000 to 150,000 clones, over 60% seen once. The sample taken for sequencing was PBMCs. These receptors all stem from a woman aged 55-69 years in good health and CMV-seronegative. The CDR3 runs from the conserved cysteine through the conserved F or W. A D gene is named only where the DNA matches it firmly. Size tells how often a clone was seen (once, few, many) or the class of an expanded clone, and some rows leave it out.

TRBV4-3,few,TRBJ1-2,NA,TGCGCCAGCAGCCTCAACGTCCCGGTAGTAGAAGGCTACACCTTC,CASSLNVPVVEGYTF
TRBV2,NA,TRBJ1-2,NA,TGTGCCAGCAGCCCAGCGGGGGCGCATTATGGCTACACCTTC,CASSPAGAHYGYTF
TRBV7-8,NA,TRBJ2-7,TRBD2,TGTGCCAGCCGAGCGGGGACCTACGAGCAGTACTTC,CASRAGTYEQYF
TRBV19,NA,TRBJ1-1,NA,TGTGCCAGTAGTAGGAGAGAGAACACTGAAGCTTTCTTT,CASSRRENTEAFF
TRBV7-9,NA,TRBJ1-1,NA,TGTTCCAGCAGCTTATCGGGAGGCACTGAAGCTTTCTTT,CSSSLSGGTEAFF
TRBV7-2,NA,TRBJ2-3,TRBD1,TGTGCCAGCAGCTCAGACAGGGGGCCATGGGATACGCAGTATTTT,CASSSDRGPWDTQYF
TRBV19,NA,TRBJ2-3,TRBD1,TGTGCCAGTAGTATGGGACAGGGGGCCGGCACAGATACGCAGTATTTT,CASSMGQGAGTDTQYF
TRBV16,NA,TRBJ1-2,NA,TGTGCCAGCAGCCAATCAGCGGACTATGGCTACACCTTC,CASSQSADYGYTF
TRBV7-8,few,TRBJ1-2,NA,TGTGCCAGCAGCCGGGACACCAACTATGGCTACACCTTC,CASSRDTNYGYTF
TRBV19,NA,TRBJ1-5,TRBD1,TGTGCCAGCAGAGGGACAGGGGTTAATCAGCCCCAGCATTTT,CASRGTGVNQPQHF
TRBV29-1,NA,TRBJ2-7,NA,TGCAGCGTCAGAAGACCCGGGACTCCGACCTACGAGCAGTACTTC,CSVRRPGTPTYEQYF